One T cell receptor (beta chain) is described in this entry. The junction departs from germline at one end; a sequencing error may be responsible. TCRdb re-analysed the multiplex PCR reads in MiXCR, keeping a single row per CDR3 protein. In the table there are over 130,000 distinct CDR3 sequences, approximately 30% of which are singletons. Axillary draining lymph nodes of breast cancer patients supplied the node samples. The sample is drawn from a study of breast tumors, draining lymph nodes, adjacent tissues. The CDR3 length is 16 residues. Germline V lookup: CDR1 SSHAT, CDR2 FNYEAQ (reference sequence).

The TCR comes from a female donor with breast cancer. Some clones in this sample may be carry-over from other donors' samples. V and J are TRBV7-7 and TRBJ2-1, with TRBD2 matching over 14 bases. Sequenced material: axillary lymph node tissue. This CDR3 reads CASSPGTSGGSLARFF. The CDR3 DNA sequence: TGTGCTAGCAGCCCCGGGACTAGCGGGGGAAGCCTAGCTAGGTTCTTC.